The T cell receptor (beta chain) described here comes from a study of CD8+ T cells in alopecia areata. Study-level points and caveats: Mice showed clearer TCR sharing than patients did, a gap that was possibly HLA-related. Many expanded lesional clones persisted in scalp and blood during tofacitinib.

There are a few counts of this clone. What it recognizes is unknown. The germline CDR1 and CDR2 sequences are SQVTM and ANQGSEA. Trimming cost V 3 bases and J 2 bases, with 11 bases left between them. The CDR3 sequence is 14 residues long. Stated treatment: oral pan-JAK inhibitor, 5-10 mg twice daily. The investigators collected lesional scalp punch biopsies and peripheral blood from alopecia areata patients. The authors extracted RNA and reverse transcribed it into cDNA as the sequencing template. Produced via immunoSEQ multiplex PCR; TCRdb's table is partial and in-frame only. The sample consists of 250,000 to 300,000 clones, 58% of them appearing once.

The source was CD4+ T cells sorted from blood, collected at week 24, from a patient treated with tofacitinib. This sequence was found in a human donor with alopecia areata. This chain connects TRBV29-1 to TRBJ2-1, with D possibly matching TRBD2 (5 bases). CDR3 sequence reads: CSVDLLAAYNEQFF. The CDR3, as DNA: TGCAGCGTTGACTTGCTAGCAGCCTACAATGAGCAGTTCTTC.